This T cell receptor (beta chain) appears in the sequencing data of a study of blood T cell repertoires in COVID-19. Overall study context: Specimens from acute and convalescent COVID-19 originated in the United States, Italy and Spain. PBMCs, B-cell-depleted T cells, or T cells were the source of the cDNA or gDNA that made up the material.

Trimming cost V 6 bases and J 6 bases; bases outside gene matches: 10. The CDR3 length is 14 residues. In germline, CDR1 is SNHLY, CDR2 FYNNEI. Some clones are missing from TCRdb's copy, which holds only in-frame ones; the method was immunoSEQ multiplex PCR. The table has 250,000 to 400,000 clones, almost 90% seen once. The specimen was peripheral blood. This TCR was sampled from a woman aged 30 to 39 with COVID-19, enrolled during active disease. The gene calls are TRBV2 and TRBJ1-1, with 7 nucleotides matching TRBD1. As DNA, the CDR3 is TGTGCCAGCAGCTACGACCGGGACAGTGCTGAAGCTTTCTTT. Translation: CASSYDRDSAEAFF.